The 22 T cell receptor beta chains listed next were all sequenced from one sample in a study of T cell changes during pregnancy in multiple sclerosis. The data were produced by immunoSEQ multiplex PCR, yet TCRdb's version contains in-frame clones alone and is incomplete. The sample includes roughly 45,000 clones, around 90% of them seen just once. The sample here was CD8+ T cells from peripheral blood mononuclear cells, taken after pregnancy. The receptor set was obtained from a female donor with multiple sclerosis, enrolled in a pregnancy study.

Concerning this clone: At one end, the junction sequence differs from germline, possibly due to a read error. The J gene is TRBJ1-2, the V gene TRBV19, with D possibly being TRBD1 (5 bases). The CDR3 spans 13 residues. CDR1 is LNHDA and CDR2 is SQIVND in the germline V gene (reference sequence). Here the CDR3 DNA reads TGTGCCAGTAGTCTAGACAGTAACTATGGCTACACCTTC. It specifies CASSLDSNYGYTF.

V gene TRBV6-1 combines with J gene TRBJ2-2, with D possibly matching TRBD1 (6 bases). Between the trimmed V and J ends, which lost 3 bases and 6 bases, there was a span of 17 bases. Per the germline V gene, CDR1 is MNHNS and CDR2 is SASEGT. The CDR3 is 16 amino acids. Here the CDR3 reads CASSDTPGHRAGELFF. DNA for the CDR3: TGTGCCAGCAGTGACACACCGGGACATAGGGCCGGGGAGCTGTTTTTT.

The chain carries TRBV27 and TRBJ2-3; D ambiguous. The V end lost 2 bases, the J end lost 0 bases, and 9 bases lay between the germline ends. The CDR3 runs to 15 residues. Germline V gene lookup returns CDR1 MNHEY and CDR2 SMNVEV (reference sequence). CDR3 DNA: TGTGCCAGCAGTTTAGGAGATACTAGCACAGATACGCAGTATTTT. It yields the protein CASSLGDTSTDTQYF.

The CDR3 loop is CSPRTGKDQPQHF. CDR3 in DNA: TGCAGCCCGAGGACAGGCAAGGATCAGCCCCAGCATTTT. V is TRBV29-1 and J is TRBJ1-5; 7 positions agree with TRBD1. Germline trimming cut 8 bases from V and 5 bases from J; bases unmatched to any gene: 9. The CDR3 runs 13 residues. Germline CDR1 and CDR2: SQVTM and ANQGSEA.

This chain links TRBV25-1 with TRBJ2-7, with 8 bases identical to TRBD1. The CDR3 extends over 14 amino acids. After removal of 1 base from V and 6 bases from J, the junction contained 5 bases not matched to a gene. CDR1 and CDR2 from the germline V gene are MGHDK and SYGVNS. CDR3 region: CASSEWTGSGEQYF. The CDR3 coding sequence is TGTGCCAGCAGTGAATGGACAGGGTCGGGCGAGCAGTACTTC.

V and J are TRBV7-9 and TRBJ2-1; TRBD2 agrees at 8 bases. Germline assignment: CDR1 SEHNR and CDR2 FQNEAQ (reference sequence). The CDR3 sequence is 15 residues long. After removal of 7 bases from V and 5 bases from J, the junction contained 10 bases not matched to a gene. The DNA for the CDR3 is TGTGCCAGCACCCTCGGTAGCGGGATCCACAATGAGCAGTTCTTC. Encoded protein: CASTLGSGIHNEQFF. Full variable domain (missing parts from reference TRBV7-9 and TRBJ2-1): DTGVSQNPRHKITKRGQNVTFRCDPISEHNRLYWYRQTLGQGPEFLTYFQNEAQLEKSRLLSDRFSAERPKGSFSTLEIQRTEQGDSAMYLCASTLGSGIHNEQFFGPGTRLTVL.

V gene TRBV7-9 combines with J gene TRBJ1-1, with 10 bases matching TRBD1. The germline V gene has CDR1 SEHNR and CDR2 FQNEAQ (reference sequence). The CDR3 consists of 14 residues. J gave up 7 bases and V 5 bases, and 7 bases lay outside the gene matches. In DNA form, the CDR3 reads TGTGCCAGCAGCCTTGGACAGGGGGACGGTGAAGCTTTCTTT. As protein: CASSLGQGDGEAFF.

This chain links TRBV2 with TRBJ2-7; D not certain. The V end lost 3 bases, the J end lost 4 bases, and 4 bases lay between the germline ends. Looked up from germline, CDR1 is SNHLY and CDR2 is FYNNEI. The CDR3 has 11 amino acids. For the CDR3, the DNA is TGTGCCAGCAGTGAGGAGTACGAGCAGTACTTC. It codes for CASSEEYEQYF.

The rearrangement uses TRBV7-9 and TRBJ2-1; a possible D gene is TRBD2 (6 bases). The CDR3 sequence is 15 residues long. Germline V CDR1 and CDR2: SEHNR, FQNEAQ (reference sequence). V was shortened by 1 base and J by 2 bases, with 9 bases between the two germline ends. CDR3 loop: CASSLVGGAYNEQFF. CDR3 DNA sequence: TGTGCCAGCAGCTTAGTAGGAGGGGCCTACAATGAGCAGTTCTTC.

Only one count was recorded for this clone. The chain combines TRBV7-2 with TRBJ1-1; D is ambiguous. The V end was cut by 5 bases, the J end by 0 bases, with 10 bases between. CDR3 length: 14 amino acids. In germline, CDR1 is SGHTA, CDR2 FQGNSA. CDR3 sequence: CASSRGNLNTEAFF. The CDR3 region has the DNA TGTGCCAGCAGCCGAGGGAACTTGAACACTGAAGCTTTCTTT.

The rearrangement joins TRBV5-4 to TRBJ1-2, with D possibly TRBD1 on 6 matching bases. CDR1 and CDR2 (germline): SGHNT, YYREEE (reference sequence). This CDR3 is built from 14 residues. V lost 4 bases, J lost 4 bases, and 14 bases lay in between. The CDR3 protein is CASSLQGSSYGYTF. The CDR3 nucleotides are TGTGCCAGCAGCCTACAGGGCTCAAGCTATGGCTACACCTTC.

The chain is built from TRBV6-1 and TRBJ1-1; TRBD1 agrees at 8 bases. This CDR3 comprises 14 residues. After removal of 6 bases from V and 1 base from J, the junction contained 4 bases not matched to a gene. Germline values: CDR1 MNHNS, CDR2 SASEGT. The CDR3 nucleotides are TGTGCCAGCAGCCAAACAGGGGGGAACACTGAAGCTTTCTTT. Translated: CASSQTGGNTEAFF.

Only one count was recorded for this clone. This chain connects TRBV14 to TRBJ2-5, with 8 positions matching TRBD2. The germline V gene has CDR1 SGHDN and CDR2 FVKESK. Germline trimming cut 5 bases from V and 5 bases from J; bases unmatched to any gene: 16. The CDR3 runs 17 residues. CDR3 amino acids: CASSYQAGARSTETQYF. CDR3 nucleotide sequence: TGTGCCAGCAGCTACCAAGCGGGGGCCCGATCCACGGAGACCCAGTACTTC.

DNA for the CDR3: TGCGCCAGCAGCCGCGACAATGGAAACACCATATATTTT. As protein: CASSRDNGNTIYF. This chain links TRBV4-1 with TRBJ1-3; no clear D gene. Trimming cost V 4 bases and J 3 bases, with 7 bases left between them. Germline V gives CDR1 MGHRA, CDR2 YSYEKL. The CDR3 contains 13 residues.

This sequence joins TRBV13 and TRBJ2-1; 8 bases line up with TRBD1. Germline loops: CDR1 PRHDT, CDR2 FYEKMQ (reference sequence). Trimming took 0 bases from V and 3 from J; bases not matched to a gene: 4. The CDR3 has 16 amino acids. CDR3 DNA sequence: TGTGCCAGCAGCTTAGGTCTAGGACAGGGCTACAATGAGCAGTTCTTC. The encoded protein is CASSLGLGQGYNEQFF.

The chain couples TRBV5-1 to TRBJ2-7; 8 bases fit TRBD1. Trimming cost V 0 bases and J 1 base; bases outside gene matches: 3. This CDR3 has 15 amino acids. Per the germline V gene, CDR1 is SGHRS and CDR2 is YFSETQ. The CDR3 protein is CASSLGDRTSYEQYF. The CDR3 DNA sequence: TGCGCCAGCAGCTTGGGGGACAGGACATCCTACGAGCAGTACTTC.

The rearrangement links TRBV2 to TRBJ2-5; D not certain. The CDR3 runs 12 residues. V lost 3 bases to trimming and J lost 5 bases, with 7 bases between them. The V gene's germline CDR1 is SNHLY and CDR2 FYNNEI. The CDR3 DNA follows: TGTGCCAGCAGTGACGAGAGGGAGACCCAGTACTTC. Its protein product is CASSDERETQYF.

The chain joins TRBV6-5 to TRBJ1-2, with 8 bases identical to TRBD1. V shed 5 bases and J 6 bases; nucleotides not matched to a gene: 5. CDR1 is MNHEY and CDR2 is SVGAGI in the germline V gene. This CDR3 is 13 amino acids long. DNA of the CDR3: TGTGCCAGCAGTGACAGGGGATGGAATGGCTACACCTTC. It specifies CASSDRGWNGYTF.

This chain connects TRBV5-4 to TRBJ2-7; 9 bases fit TRBD2. The CDR3 loop spans 16 amino acids. Germline V gene lookup returns CDR1 SGHNT and CDR2 YYREEE (reference sequence). With V trimmed by 4 bases and J by 2 bases, 10 bases remained unmatched. The CDR3 sequence is CASSIPSGNLPYEQYF. The CDR3 nucleotides read TGTGCCAGCAGCATACCTAGCGGGAACCTCCCCTACGAGCAGTACTTC.

The chain joins TRBV6-4 to TRBJ2-2; TRBD2 agrees at 12 bases. Germline V gene lookup returns CDR1 MRHNA and CDR2 SNTAGT. CDR3 length equals 18 residues. Trimming took 5 bases from V and 2 from J; bases not matched to a gene: 9. The CDR3 here is CASSSSGGAYINTGELFF. The CDR3, as DNA: TGTGCCAGCAGTTCTAGCGGGGGGGCGTATATAAACACCGGGGAGCTGTTTTTT.

This sequence joins TRBV9 and TRBJ2-5; no clear D gene. Germline loops: CDR1 SGDLS, CDR2 YYNGEE. The CDR3 runs to 16 residues. Trimming cost V 4 bases and J 1 base, with 17 bases left between them. The CDR3 DNA is TGTGCCAGCAGCCCAGGCCATGAACTGCTCCAAGAGACCCAGTACTTC. Translated, it gives CASSPGHELLQETQYF.

V usage is TRBV10-1 and J usage is TRBJ1-5, with D unresolved. Germline V lookup: CDR1 WNHNN, CDR2 SYGVQD (reference sequence). This CDR3 region has 20 residues. The V end was cut by 3 bases, the J end by 0 bases, with 24 bases between. CDR3 coding DNA: TGCGCCAGCAGTGAATCGGAGGGTTCCCCCAAGAAACATAGCAATCAGCCCCAGCATTTT. This sequence encodes CASSESEGSPKKHSNQPQHF.